The 19 T cell receptor beta chains below all came from one sample that was sequenced in a study of blood T cell repertoires in COVID-19. The protocol was immunoSEQ multiplex PCR, while the TCRdb copy is restricted to in-frame clones and leaves out a portion. The table records 300,000 to 400,000 clones, over 75% of them present only once. The material sequenced was PBMCs or T cells enriched from blood (not recorded which). The receptors come from a woman younger than 45 with acute COVID-19.

This chain connects TRBV9 to TRBJ2-7; 7 bases are shared with TRBD1. Germline lookup yields CDR1 SGDLS and CDR2 YYNGEE. Unmatched junction bases numbered 8, after V lost 3 bases and J lost 2 bases. This CDR3 is built from 15 residues. CDR3 nucleotide sequence: TGTGCCAGCAGCGCCTCCGGGACAGCTACCTACGAGCAGTACTTC. Its protein is CASSASGTATYEQYF.

This sequence joins TRBV19 and TRBJ1-6; no firm D call. Trimming removed 7 bases at V and 1 base at J, with 11 bases between. The CDR3 is 15 amino acids. The germline V gene has CDR1 LNHDA and CDR2 SQIVND (reference sequence). The CDR3 here is CASNLRHSYNSPLHF. In DNA, the CDR3 is TGTGCCAGTAATTTGCGACATTCCTATAATTCACCCCTCCACTTT. The whole variable domain, remainder taken from reference TRBV19 and TRBJ1-6, is DGGITQSPKYLFRKEGQNVTLSCEQNLNHDAMYWYRQDPGQGLRLIYYSQIVNDFQKGDIAEGYSVSREKKESFPLTVTSAQKNPTAFYLCASNLRHSYNSPLHFGNGTRLTVT.

The J gene is TRBJ1-6, the V gene TRBV4-2; possibly TRBD1 for D (6 bases). V lost 0 bases to trimming and J lost 5 bases, with 23 bases between them. The CDR3 has 20 residues. Germline CDR1 reads LGHNA; CDR2 reads YNFKEQ. CDR3 region: CASSQELATGGRGNNSPLHF. In DNA form, the CDR3 reads TGTGCCAGCAGCCAAGAGTTGGCAACGGGGGGGCGAGGAAATAATTCACCCCTCCACTTT.

The V gene is TRBV12-3 or TRBV12-4, the J gene TRBJ1-2, with D perhaps TRBD1 (5 bases). The CDR3 is made up of 13 amino acids. V lost 5 bases and J lost 4, with 11 bases in between. The CDR3 sequence: CASSVREGYGYTF. The CDR3 bases are TGTGCCAGCAGTGTCAGGGAGGGCTATGGCTACACCTTC.

This clone was seen a single time. The J gene is TRBJ1-6, the V gene TRBV2; 8 bases match TRBD1. The CDR3 sequence is 16 residues long. V shed 6 bases and J 3 bases; nucleotides not matched to a gene: 7. The germline CDR1 and CDR2 sequences are SNHLY and FYNNEI. The DNA of the CDR3 is TGTGCCAGCAGCTCCGGAACAGGGGGCTATAATTCACCCCTCCACTTT. Protein sequence: CASSSGTGGYNSPLHF.

In its sample, this clone was seen many times. The chain links TRBV5-6 to TRBJ1-6; TRBD1 might be the D (6 bases). Trimming took off 2 bases at V and 7 bases at J, with 13 bases between the two ends. CDR1 SGHDT and CDR2 YYEEEE come from the germline V gene. There are 15 residues in the CDR3. CDR3 sequence (DNA): TGTGCCAGCAGCTTAAGGGGGTTCAGAAATTCACCCCTCCACTTT. It encodes CASSLRGFRNSPLHF.

The chain links TRBV5-1 to TRBJ1-1, with 7 bases fitting TRBD1. The CDR3 spans 15 residues. The ends lost 4 bases at V and 7 bases at J; junction bases unmatched: 13. Per the germline V gene, CDR1 is SGHRS and CDR2 is YFSETQ. CDR3 sequence: CASSRQPIQGNEAFF. As DNA, the CDR3 is TGCGCCAGCAGCCGACAGCCCATACAGGGGAATGAAGCTTTCTTT.

The CDR3 spells CASTRHGSDQPQHF. Written as DNA, the CDR3 is TGTGCCAGTACCAGACACGGGAGCGATCAGCCCCAGCATTTT. This chain links TRBV19 with TRBJ1-5; no firm D call. Trimming pared 7 bases from V and 5 bases from J, leaving 15 bases between. The CDR3 is 14 residues long. Per germline, CDR1 LNHDA and CDR2 SQIVND (reference sequence).

This clone appeared a single time. The chain combines TRBV2 with TRBJ1-1; maybe TRBD1 (6 bases). The germline CDR1 and CDR2 sequences are SNHLY and FYNNEI. The V gene lost 6 bases and the J gene lost 2 bases, with 16 bases spanning the gap. The CDR3 consists of 15 residues. In nucleotides, the CDR3 is TGTGCCAGCAGGCCCCCAACAGGGATAAACACTGAAGCTTTCTTT. Protein: CASRPPTGINTEAFF. Filled out from reference TRBV2 and TRBJ1-1, the complete variable domain reads EPEVTQTPSHQVTQMGQEVILRCVPISNHLYFYWYRQILGQKVEFLVSFYNNEISEKSEIFDDQFSVERPDGSNFTLKIRSTKLEDSAMYFCASRPPTGINTEAFFGQGTRLTVV.

V is TRBV6-5 and J is TRBJ2-2; 9 positions match TRBD2. Germline CDR1 MNHEY, CDR2 SVGAGI. The CDR3 runs 15 residues. V shed 7 bases and J 2 bases; nucleotides not matched to a gene: 5. CDR3 coding DNA: TGTGCCAGCAACTTAGCGGGGGTTAACACCGGGGAGCTGTTTTTT. Translated, it gives CASNLAGVNTGELFF.

J is TRBJ2-1 and V is TRBV3-1 (or the pseudogene TRBV3-2); TRBD2 matches 8 bases. With V trimmed by 3 bases and J by 6 bases, 4 bases remained unmatched. This CDR3 has 14 residues. The germline CDR1 and CDR2 sequences are LGHDT and YNNKEL (reference sequence). The CDR3 DNA reads as TGTGCCAGCAGCCACGGCGGGGGGCGCAATGAGCAGTTCTTC. Residues: CASSHGGGRNEQFF.

V gene TRBV6-5 combines with J gene TRBJ1-1, with 7 bases lining up with TRBD1. V lost 5 bases to trimming and J lost 1 base; unmatched junction nucleotides: 7. Looked up from germline, CDR1 is MNHEY and CDR2 is SVGAGI. CDR3 length equals 15 residues. CDR3 in DNA: TGTGCCAGCAGTCGCGGGACAGCTTGGAACACTGAAGCTTTCTTT. Translated: CASSRGTAWNTEAFF.

The CDR3, as DNA: TGTGCCAGCAGCTTACAGGGATCTGGCTATGGCTACACCTTC. It is translated as CASSLQGSGYGYTF. The J gene is TRBJ1-2, the V gene TRBV5-6; a possible D gene is TRBD1 (6 bases). Germline loops: CDR1 SGHDT, CDR2 YYEEEE. This CDR3 region has 14 residues. V lost 2 bases and J 4 bases, leaving 12 bases between the germline ends.

This chain joins TRBV27 and TRBJ2-3; the D gene is possibly TRBD2 (6 bases). V lost 0 bases and J lost 0, with 13 bases in between. The germline V gene encodes CDR1 MNHEY and CDR2 SMNVEV (reference sequence). The CDR3 has 17 amino acids. This CDR3 reads CASSLSGRGGSTDTQYF. In DNA form, the CDR3 reads TGTGCCAGCAGTTTATCAGGGCGTGGGGGGAGCACAGATACGCAGTATTTT.

The V and J genes are TRBV7-2 and TRBJ2-1; 8 nucleotides line up with TRBD2. V shed 5 bases and J 7 bases; nucleotides not matched to a gene: 16. Per the germline V gene, CDR1 is SGHTA and CDR2 is FQGNSA. The CDR3 is 17 residues long. In DNA, the CDR3 is TGTGCCAGCAGCCCAGCCGCTAAAAACGGGGGGGGAAATGAGCAGTTCTTC. It encodes CASSPAAKNGGGNEQFF.

The chain has TRBV9 and TRBJ1-4; D not certain. The CDR3 consists of 15 residues. The V gene lost 4 bases and the J gene lost 8 bases, with 18 bases spanning the gap. Germline CDR1 and CDR2: SGDLS and YYNGEE. CDR3 sequence: CASSPSWSRGEKLFF. The CDR3 nucleotides read TGTGCCAGCAGCCCGTCTTGGAGTCGTGGGGAAAAACTGTTTTTT.

The J gene is TRBJ1-3, the V gene TRBV9; D is possibly TRBD1 (5 bases). The CDR3 runs 15 residues. Germline V CDR1 and CDR2: SGDLS, YYNGEE. Trimming took 0 bases from V and 2 from J, leaving 9 bases between them. In DNA, the CDR3 is TGTGCCAGCAGCGTAGTAGGGGCAGCTGGAAACACCATATATTTT. This encodes CASSVVGAAGNTIYF.

Comment on this clone: The sample carries other DNA sequences with the same CDR3. This rearrangement joins TRBV9 to TRBJ2-3; D ambiguous. Trimming took off 3 bases at V and 3 bases at J, with 5 bases between the two ends. CDR1 is SGDLS, CDR2 YYNGEE, per germline. This CDR3 is 12 amino acids long. CDR3 nucleotide sequence: TGTGCCAGCAGCGCCTCTACAGATACGCAGTATTTT. Its translation: CASSASTDTQYF.

The genes are TRBV2 and TRBJ2-1; D may be TRBD2 (5 bases). Germline lookup yields CDR1 SNHLY and CDR2 FYNNEI. V lost 3 bases, J lost 8 bases, and 11 bases lay in between. This CDR3 has 13 residues. DNA for the CDR3: TGTGCCAGCAGTGAGGGTGCGGGCGATGAGCAGTTCTTC. This translates into CASSEGAGDEQFF.